The present T cell receptor beta chain was sequenced within a study of T-cell memory formation after mild COVID-19. TCRdb re-called the 5' RACE reads with MiXCR, one entry per CDR3 protein. The repertoire holds about 250,000 distinct CDR3 sequences, with over 15% as singletons. This receptor was identified in a man aged 18 to 30 who had mild COVID-19 (a few samples of this study predate the infection). Cell type and time point are not known. The sequenced sample consisted of PBMCs or a T cell subset sorted from them (not recorded which).

For the CDR3, the DNA is TGTGCCAGCTCACCATTCGTCCAGGCAAATAATTCACCCCTCCACTTT. As protein: CASSPFVQANNSPLHF. The chain employs TRBV18 and TRBJ1-6; D is unclear. This CDR3 spans 16 amino acids. Germline V lookup: CDR1 KGHSH, CDR2 LQKENI. Trimming removed 2 bases from V and 5 bases from J, with 13 bases in between.